The 29 T cell receptor beta chains in this list originate from one sample, sequenced in a study of Ad26.COV2.S vaccination and SARS-CoV-2 variants. Sample treatment: roughly 18 received Ad26.COV2.S at low or high dose, single or two shots; about 5 received placebo; per-sample allocation not given. The study sampled participants on day 63 after the first vaccine or placebo injection. Measured with immunoSEQ multiplex PCR; TCRdb has only the in-frame clones, and not every one. The sample holds about 460,000 clones, 89% seen once. Sample: peripheral blood, taken in a trial of Ad26.COV2.S vaccine versus placebo. The receptor source for this set is a person aged 18-60 years who received the Ad26.COV2.S COVID-19 vaccine or a placebo.

The rearrangement uses TRBV7-9 and TRBJ1-1, with 9 positions matching TRBD1. Germline-derived CDR1 and CDR2 are SEHNR and FQNEAQ (reference sequence). V lost 5 bases to trimming and J lost 1 base; unmatched junction nucleotides: 5. The CDR3 consists of 15 residues. CDR3 in amino acids: CASSRQGGANTEAFF. The CDR3 DNA reads TGTGCCAGCAGCCGACAGGGGGGTGCGAACACTGAAGCTTTCTTT.

The rearrangement links TRBV28 to TRBJ2-1, with 10 bases aligning to TRBD2. J was trimmed by 9 bases and V by 3 bases; bases with no gene match: 8. Germline CDR1 reads MDHEN; CDR2 reads SYDVKM. This CDR3 has 15 amino acids. The CDR3 coding sequence is TGTGCCAGCAGTTTTCCTAGCGGGGGTAGGGGTGAGCAGTTCTTC. It encodes CASSFPSGGRGEQFF.

V is TRBV27 and J is TRBJ2-1; D not resolved. This CDR3 comprises 15 residues. Germline assignment: CDR1 MNHEY and CDR2 SMNVEV (reference sequence). The V end lost 6 bases, the J end lost 0 bases, and 12 bases lay between the germline ends. The CDR3: CASRLPSHSYNEQFF. The CDR3 DNA is TGTGCCAGCAGGCTACCCTCACACTCCTACAATGAGCAGTTCTTC.

The rearrangement joins TRBV7-9 to TRBJ1-1, with unresolved D. This CDR3 region has 15 residues. Germline loops: CDR1 SEHNR, CDR2 FQNEAQ (reference sequence). Trimming removed 1 base from V and 8 bases from J, with 17 bases in between. CDR3 residues: CASSLGYQGRVEAFF. CDR3 DNA sequence: TGTGCCAGCAGCTTAGGGTATCAAGGGAGGGTAGAAGCTTTCTTT.

The chain carries TRBV6-2 or TRBV6-3 and TRBJ1-2; tentative D call: TRBD1 (5 bases). The CDR3 loop spans 14 amino acids. The V end lost 7 bases, the J end lost 8 bases, and 20 bases lay between the germline ends. Germline V gene data show CDR1 as MNHEY and CDR2 as SVGEGT. The CDR3 region is CASTPELGAIGYTF. In nucleotides, the CDR3 is TGTGCCAGCACCCCGGAATTAGGGGCTATCGGCTACACCTTC.

The CDR3 reads CATSGQGVSPLHF. CDR3 sequence (DNA): TGTGCCACCTCGGGACAGGGAGTTTCACCCCTCCACTTT. The V call is TRBV28, the J call TRBJ1-6; 9 nucleotides align to TRBD1. Losses at the gene ends were 10 bases for V and 9 bases for J; bases not matched to a gene: 7. The length of the CDR3 is 13 residues. The V gene's germline CDR1 is MDHEN and CDR2 SYDVKM.

The J gene is TRBJ1-5, the V gene TRBV7-2, with TRBD1 matching 8 bases. CDR1 and CDR2 from the germline V gene are SGHTA and FQGNSA. This CDR3 is built from 14 residues. Trimming removed 5 bases from V and 8 bases from J; junction bases left unmatched: 8. The CDR3 sequence is CASSATGDIKPQHF. As DNA, the CDR3 is TGTGCCAGCAGCGCGACAGGGGATATTAAGCCCCAGCATTTT.

The chain joins TRBV30 to TRBJ1-2; D gene uncertain. Germline V CDR1 and CDR2: GTSNPN, SVGIG (reference sequence). Trimming shortened V by 1 base and J by 4 bases, and 19 bases separated the two germline ends. The CDR3 has 16 residues. CDR3: CAWSDFRQKLFYGYTF. The CDR3 DNA is TGTGCCTGGAGTGACTTCCGACAAAAACTTTTCTATGGCTACACCTTC.

The chain employs TRBV4-2 and TRBJ1-1, with a possible D match to TRBD1 (6 bases). The V gene lost 4 bases and the J gene lost 6 bases, with 12 bases spanning the gap. This CDR3 is built from 13 residues. Per the germline V gene, CDR1 is LGHNA and CDR2 is YNFKEQ. The CDR3 reads CASSLHRDSEAFF. For the CDR3, the DNA is TGTGCCAGCAGCCTCCACAGGGACTCTGAAGCTTTCTTT.

This chain uses TRBV11-2 with TRBJ1-1; unclear D gene. The CDR3 runs to 13 residues. The germline V gene has CDR1 SGHAT and CDR2 FQNNGV. V dropped 4 bases and J dropped 0 bases, with 6 bases sitting between them. This CDR3 is CASSSSLNTEAFF. The CDR3, as DNA: TGTGCCAGCAGCTCTAGCTTGAACACTGAAGCTTTCTTT.

This clone showed up just a few times. V gene TRBV5-1 combines with J gene TRBJ2-5; 10 bases line up with TRBD2. The V gene end was trimmed by 0 bases and the J gene end by 0 bases; junction bases not matched to a gene: 2. The CDR3 contains 16 residues. Per the germline V gene, CDR1 is SGHRS and CDR2 is YFSETQ. In DNA form, the CDR3 reads TGCGCCAGCAGCTTGGGGCTAGCGGGGGACCAAGAGACCCAGTACTTC. Its protein is CASSLGLAGDQETQYF. The whole variable domain, remainder taken from reference TRBV5-1 and TRBJ2-5, is KAGVTQTPRYLIKTRGQQVTLSCSPISGHRSVSWYQQTPGQGLQFLFEYFSETQRNKGNFPGRFSGRQFSNSRSEMNVSTLELGDSALYLCASSLGLAGDQETQYFGPGTRLLVL.

This sequence joins TRBV12-3 or TRBV12-4 and TRBJ1-1; D not certain. There are 13 residues in the CDR3. The V end was cut by 1 base, the J end by 3 bases, with 6 bases between. CDR3 sequence (DNA): TGTGCCAGCAGTTTAGGGTGGGACACTGAAGCTTTCTTT. Translation gives CASSLGWDTEAFF.

V gene TRBV14 combines with J gene TRBJ1-2; D unclear. The germline gives CDR1 SGHDN, CDR2 FVKESK. V lost 0 bases, J lost 6 bases, and 11 bases lay in between. This CDR3 comprises 14 residues. The CDR3 nucleotides read TGTGCCAGCAGCCAAGACGCGGAGAAGGATGGCTACACCTTC. Translating it yields CASSQDAEKDGYTF.

The gene calls are TRBV20-1 and TRBJ1-6, with a tentative D call TRBD1 (6 bases). Trimming left V 3 bases short and J 2 bases short, with 14 bases between. The CDR3 length is 16 residues. Germline assignment: CDR1 DFQATT and CDR2 SNEGSKA (reference sequence). CDR3 nucleotides: TGCAGTGCTAGTCGGGGACATAGCGCCTATAATTCACCCCTCCACTTT. This sequence encodes CSASRGHSAYNSPLHF.

The genes are TRBV18 and TRBJ1-4; D remains unclear. V lost 0 bases and J lost 3, with 8 bases in between. Germline V lookup: CDR1 KGHSH, CDR2 LQKENI. The CDR3 extends over 15 amino acids. CDR3 in DNA: TGTGCCAGCTCACCACCCCCTTACTCTAATGAAAAACTGTTTTTT. Amino acids: CASSPPPYSNEKLFF.

V usage is TRBV2 and J usage is TRBJ1-5, with D uncertain. This CDR3 region has 14 residues. Germline lookup yields CDR1 SNHLY and CDR2 FYNNEI. The V end lost 5 bases, the J end lost 3 bases, and 11 bases lay between the germline ends. CDR3 amino acids: CASSLGGNNQPQHF. The CDR3 bases are TGTGCCAGCAGTTTGGGAGGGAACAATCAGCCCCAGCATTTT. The full variable domain, rest sourced from reference TRBV2 and TRBJ1-5, is EPEVTQTPSHQVTQMGQEVILRCVPISNHLYFYWYRQILGQKVEFLVSFYNNEISEKSEIFDDQFSVERPDGSNFTLKIRSTKLEDSAMYFCASSLGGNNQPQHFGDGTRLSIL.

V usage is TRBV6-2 or TRBV6-3 and J usage is TRBJ1-4, with D possibly being TRBD1 (6 bases). The CDR3 length is 14 residues. The V gene's germline CDR1 is MNHEY and CDR2 SVGEGT. The V and J ends lost 7 bases and 10 bases respectively, with 19 bases between them. CDR3 amino acids: CASIPEGGRGKLFF. CDR3 bases: TGTGCCAGCATCCCCGAGGGGGGACGAGGAAAACTGTTTTTT.

This clone was seen more than once but under ten times. The V and J genes are TRBV6-2 or TRBV6-3 and TRBJ1-2, with D possibly TRBD1 on 5 matching bases. The V end was cut by 2 bases, the J end by 9 bases, with 19 bases between. The CDR3 spans 15 residues. CDR1 MNHEY and CDR2 SVGEGT come from the germline V gene. CDR3: CASSYQGRSDRRYTF. DNA of the CDR3: TGTGCCAGCAGTTACCAGGGACGGTCCGACCGACGCTACACCTTC.

The chain recombines TRBV30 with TRBJ2-1; D gene ambiguous. The length of the CDR3 is 13 residues. Trimming shortened V by 0 bases and J by 6 bases, and 9 bases separated the two germline ends. Germline-derived CDR1 and CDR2 are GTSNPN and SVGIG (reference sequence). CDR3 DNA: TGTGCCTGGAGTGTATCGTCAGGCAATGAGCAGTTCTTC. It specifies CAWSVSSGNEQFF.

This chain joins TRBV6-4 and TRBJ1-2; 10 positions match TRBD1. In germline, CDR1 is MRHNA, CDR2 SNTAGT. V shed 3 bases and J 4 bases; nucleotides not matched to a gene: 5. This CDR3 is built from 15 residues. CDR3 in DNA: TGTGCCAGCAGTGAGAGGACAGGGGGGAGCTATGGCTACACCTTC. It yields the protein CASSERTGGSYGYTF.

This clone was seen a single time. J is TRBJ2-7 and V is TRBV5-1; TRBD1 is a possible D gene (6 bases). The CDR3 is 15 amino acids. Deletions cut 4 bases from V and 2 bases from J, with 16 bases between. Looked up from germline, CDR1 is SGHRS and CDR2 is YFSETQ. This CDR3 reads CASSPTIQGPYEQYF. The CDR3, as DNA: TGCGCCAGCAGCCCAACCATACAGGGCCCCTACGAGCAGTACTTC.

V usage is TRBV6-1 and J usage is TRBJ1-6; the D is unclear. The CDR3 contains 16 residues. Deletions cut 1 base from V and 3 bases from J, with 10 bases between. CDR1 and CDR2 from the germline V gene are MNHNS and SASEGT. The CDR3 sequence: CASSEGGERYNSPLHF. CDR3 nucleotide sequence: TGTGCCAGCAGTGAAGGGGGTGAACGCTATAATTCACCCCTCCACTTT.

CDR3 residues: CASSQDEGPSNQPQHF. The CDR3 nucleotides read TGCGCCAGCAGCCAAGATGAGGGCCCTAGCAATCAGCCCCAGCATTTT. V and J are TRBV4-3 and TRBJ1-5; no clear D. This CDR3 is built from 16 residues. The V gene's germline CDR1 is LGHNA and CDR2 YSLEER. Trimming pared 0 bases from V and 0 bases from J, leaving 9 bases between.

The chain carries TRBV6-6 and TRBJ2-2; no clear D gene. V gave up 2 bases and J gave up 6 bases, with 10 bases separating them. Germline CDR1 reads MNHNY; CDR2 reads SVGAGI (reference sequence). CDR3 length equals 14 residues. Here the CDR3 reads CASSYGSDAGELFF. The CDR3 nucleotides are TGTGCCAGCAGTTACGGGTCGGATGCCGGGGAGCTGTTTTTT.

This chain uses TRBV2 with TRBJ1-1; D is perhaps TRBD1 (6 bases). Germline V gene data show CDR1 as SNHLY and CDR2 as FYNNEI. The CDR3 spans 14 residues. Trimming stripped 6 bases from V and 2 bases from J, with 13 bases between. DNA of the CDR3: TGTGCCAGCAGAGGGGGTCCAGCTAACACTGAAGCTTTCTTT. Amino acid sequence: CASRGGPANTEAFF.

This chain connects TRBV3-1 (or the pseudogene TRBV3-2) to TRBJ1-3; maybe TRBD1 (5 bases). Looked up from germline, CDR1 is LGHDT and CDR2 is YNNKEL (reference sequence). V gave up 2 bases and J gave up 0 bases, with 11 bases separating them. The CDR3 runs to 16 residues. CDR3 in DNA: TGTGCCAGCAGCCAAAATCCAGGGAACTCTGGAAACACCATATATTTT. This gives the protein CASSQNPGNSGNTIYF.

The chain employs TRBV28 and TRBJ1-3; D is unclear. Germline CDR1 is MDHEN and CDR2 is SYDVKM. V shed 5 bases and J shed 0 bases, with 14 bases lying between them. The CDR3 loop spans 16 amino acids. CDR3 loop: CASSPTRRSSGNTIYF. The DNA of the CDR3 is TGTGCCAGCAGTCCCACCCGCCGGAGCTCTGGAAACACCATATATTTT.

V gene TRBV29-1 combines with J gene TRBJ2-7, with a tentative D call TRBD1 (5 bases). Germline V gives CDR1 SQVTM, CDR2 ANQGSEA. The CDR3 has 11 amino acids. V dropped 2 bases and J dropped 4 bases, with 6 bases sitting between them. The CDR3: CSVEQGYEQYF. CDR3 coding DNA: TGCAGCGTTGAACAGGGTTACGAGCAGTACTTC.

This clone was detected only once. This rearrangement joins TRBV2 to TRBJ1-1; the D gene is possibly TRBD1 (6 bases). Deletions cut 11 bases from V and 4 bases from J, with 17 bases between. The CDR3 sequence is 13 residues long. Per the germline V gene, CDR1 is SNHLY and CDR2 is FYNNEI. The CDR3 nucleotides read TGTGCCTCAAGGGGGGTTTTAATCACTGAAGCTTTCTTT. It codes for CASRGVLITEAFF.